The rows below give T cell receptor beta chains drawn from one sample of a study of shared clonotypes between healthy human individuals. This table comes from immunoSEQ multiplex PCR, and its TCRdb copy is limited to in-frame clones, with some not included. The sample lists about 1 million clones; about 80% were seen once. The sequencing sample was made of memory CD4+ T cells sorted from blood. Source of these receptors: a man aged 18 to 30 in good health. Each CDR3 is given with its conserved first and last residue. A D gene is named only where the DNA matches it firmly. Only some rows state a clone size, as once, few, many or a class for expanded clones.

DNA,CDR3,V,size,D,J
TGTGCCGCCTCATTACAGGGGACTAGTTCACCCCTCCACTTT,CAASLQGTSSPLHF,TRBV10-3,NA,TRBD1,TRBJ1-6
TGTGCCACCAGCAGAGATGGTAAAGGGAATCAGCCCCAGCATTTT,CATSRDGKGNQPQHF,TRBV15,few,NA,TRBJ1-5
TGCGCCAGCAGCTCGGGGGGACAGGGACCCGACAATGAGCAGTTCTTC,CASSSGGQGPDNEQFF,TRBV5-1,NA,TRBD1,TRBJ2-1
TGTGCCAGCAGCTTGGTGAGGCCTCCCTTTCTTTCAGATACGCAGTATTTT,CASSLVRPPFLSDTQYF,TRBV5-4,NA,NA,TRBJ2-3
TGTGCCAGCAGCGGGACTCCTAGCACAGATACGCAGTATTTT,CASSGTPSTDTQYF,TRBV9,NA,NA,TRBJ2-3
TGTGCCAGCAGCACGGGACAGGGTGGTCAGCCCCAGCATTTT,CASSTGQGGQPQHF,TRBV9,NA,TRBD1,TRBJ1-5
TGCGCCAGCAGCTTCTCCCTGGGGACAGGGGGTGGCTACACCTTC,CASSFSLGTGGGYTF,TRBV5-1,NA,TRBD1,TRBJ1-2
TGCGCCAGCAGCAAAGAAGGGGGCGTAGAACAGCCCCAGCATTTT,CASSKEGGVEQPQHF,TRBV5-1,NA,TRBD1,TRBJ1-5
TGTGCCAGCAGCCTGGGCCCCAATCAGCCCCAGCATTTT,CASSLGPNQPQHF,TRBV5-5,few,NA,TRBJ1-5
TGTGCCAGCGGAAGCGGGCTCTCCTACGAGCAGTACTTC,CASGSGLSYEQYF,TRBV6-1,NA,NA,TRBJ2-7
TGTGCCAGCAGCACGGACAGGGGGAACACAGATACGCAGTATTTT,CASSTDRGNTDTQYF,TRBV11-3,once,TRBD1,TRBJ2-3
TGTGCCAGCACAGGGGAGGTGTATAATTCACCCCTCCACTTT,CASTGEVYNSPLHF,TRBV2,few,NA,TRBJ1-6
TGTGCCAGCAGCACTCGGGACAGGAGTTCAGTAGGCAATGAGCAGTTCTTC,CASSTRDRSSVGNEQFF,TRBV9,once,TRBD1,TRBJ2-1
TGCACCGTAGCGGGAGGGCCTCGCTCCTACAATGAGCAGTTCTTC,CTVAGGPRSYNEQFF,TRBV29-1,NA,TRBD2,TRBJ2-1
TGTGCCAGCAGCTTAGTACAGGGGCCTTCCTACGAGCAGTACTTC,CASSLVQGPSYEQYF,TRBV7-2,NA,TRBD1,TRBJ2-7
TGTGCCAGCAGCTTAGGGATGAGTCTAGCGGGGCGAAATGAGCAGTTCTTC,CASSLGMSLAGRNEQFF,TRBV11-3,NA,TRBD2,TRBJ2-1
TGTGCCAGCAGTTCAGGGCGACAGGGGGGTAATTCACCCCTCCACTTT,CASSSGRQGGNSPLHF,TRBV5-4,NA,TRBD1,TRBJ1-6
TGTGCCAGCAGCCCGGACAGGGGGCGCGAGCAGTACTTC,CASSPDRGREQYF,TRBV5-4,NA,TRBD1,TRBJ2-7
TGTGCCAGCTCACTCTGGCAGGAGAACACTGAAGCTTTCTTT,CASSLWQENTEAFF,TRBV18,NA,NA,TRBJ1-1
TGTGCAAGTCGCGTCGGGACTAGCGGGAGGATAGACTCCTACGAGCAGTACTTC,CASRVGTSGRIDSYEQYF,TRBV12-2,NA,NA,TRBJ2-7
TGTGCCAGCAGCTTGGGGCTAGCGGGAGGGCCGGTTGTTTACGAGCAGTACTTC,CASSLGLAGGPVVYEQYF,TRBV5-6,NA,TRBD2,TRBJ2-7
TGCGCCAGCAGCTTGGAGTCCGGGGTACGCGACGAGCAGTACTTC,CASSLESGVRDEQYF,TRBV5-1,NA,NA,TRBJ2-7
TGTGCCAGCAGCTTTTTGCAGGGAGGTGAAAAACTGTTTTTT,CASSFLQGGEKLFF,TRBV13,few,NA,TRBJ1-4
TGTGCCAGCTCACAGGGCTACGAGCAGTACTTC,CASSQGYEQYF,TRBV18,NA,NA,TRBJ2-7
TGTGCCAGCAGCGTAGGAGATAGCGGGGGGCGGGAGGAGACCCAGTACTTC,CASSVGDSGGREETQYF,TRBV9,NA,TRBD2,TRBJ2-5
TGTGCCTCCACATCTTCCCCATCTTACGTGCGGTACTTC,CASTSSPSYVRYF,TRBV30,NA,NA,TRBJ2-7
TGTGCCAGCAGCTTCCGGACAGGGGGAGGCACTGAAGCTTTCTTT,CASSFRTGGGTEAFF,TRBV9,many,TRBD1,TRBJ1-1
TGTGCCAGCAGTCCCAGGGGTTATAGCAATCAGCCCCAGCATTTT,CASSPRGYSNQPQHF,TRBV28,NA,NA,TRBJ1-5
TGCGCCAGCAGCCAGGGACGAGGGGGGAGCTCCTACGAGCAGTACTTC,CASSQGRGGSSYEQYF,TRBV4-3,NA,NA,TRBJ2-7
TGTGCCAGCAGCCCGGGACAACACTATGGCTACACCTTC,CASSPGQHYGYTF,TRBV6-5,few,NA,TRBJ1-2
TGTGCCTGGAGTGTACGGGACGAGCAGTACTTC,CAWSVRDEQYF,TRBV30,NA,NA,TRBJ2-7
TGTGCCAGCAGTGAAGACTCCTCCGTGAGGCAGTACTTC,CASSEDSSVRQYF,TRBV2,NA,NA,TRBJ2-7
TGCAGCGTTGAATATCAGGGGAGGTCTGAAGCTTTCTTT,CSVEYQGRSEAFF,TRBV29-1,NA,NA,TRBJ1-1
TGTGCCTGGGGGCGTATAGTAGGCTCTCCTTTCGGCTACACCTTC,CAWGRIVGSPFGYTF,TRBV30,NA,NA,TRBJ1-2
TGTGCCAGCAGCTTTACTAGCGGGGAGCTGTTTTTT,CASSFTSGELFF,TRBV7-9,few,NA,TRBJ2-2
TGCGCCAGCAGCTTGACGGACGGATACTACGAGCAGTACTTC,CASSLTDGYYEQYF,TRBV5-1,many,NA,TRBJ2-7
TGTGCCAGCAGTCCTGACAGGGACACTGAAGCTTTCTTT,CASSPDRDTEAFF,TRBV11-2,NA,TRBD1,TRBJ1-1
TGTGCCAGCAGTACCCTGGGACTGAACACTGAAGCTTTCTTT,CASSTLGLNTEAFF,TRBV25-1,NA,NA,TRBJ1-1
TGTGCCAGCAGCCAAGATCGGTCAGGGCGCGACGAGCAGTACTTC,CASSQDRSGRDEQYF,TRBV14,few,NA,TRBJ2-7